This TCR beta chain was obtained from a study of T cell changes during pregnancy in multiple sclerosis. CDR1 is LNHDA, CDR2 SQIVND, per germline (reference sequence). This CDR3 is built from 16 residues. Trimming cost V 5 bases and J 1 base; bases outside gene matches: 6. Sequencing used immunoSEQ multiplex PCR; TCRdb keeps in-frame clones, though not all of them. The sample holds roughly 28,000 clones, about 89% seen once. The chain joins TRBV19 to TRBJ1-5, with TRBD1 matching over 9 bases. The source material was CD4+ T cells from peripheral blood mononuclear cells, sampled in the first trimester of pregnancy. This TCR came from a female donor in good health, enrolled as a control in a pregnancy study. DNA of the CDR3: TGTGCCAGTAGTCTCCGGACAGGGGCGAGCAATCAGCCCCAGCATTTT. Protein sequence: CASSLRTGASNQPQHF. The variable domain in full, with the rest retrieved from reference TRBV19 and TRBJ1-5, is DGGITQSPKYLFRKEGQNVTLSCEQNLNHDAMYWYRQDPGQGLRLIYYSQIVNDFQKGDIAEGYSVSREKKESFPLTVTSAQKNPTAFYLCASSLRTGASNQPQHFGDGTRLSIL.